The text below deals with one T cell receptor beta chain. Sequencing libraries for TCR beta were prepared with iRepertoire HTBI primers and Arm-PCR of CDR3 regions. MiXCR, run by TCRdb on the multiplex PCR reads, gives a single entry per CDR3 protein. This table holds around 360,000 distinct CDR3 sequences, about 16% found once. This sample is drawn from a study of regulatory T cells in long-lasting Graves disease. CDR1 and CDR2 (germline): SGHDT, YYEEEE. The CDR3 runs 14 residues. V was pared by 3 bases and J by 7 bases, with 5 bases of the junction left unmatched. The time point denotes: newly diagnosed GD, antithyroid drugs for less than 3 months. The TCR library used RNA extracted from PBMCs. The same sample was also used in a study of T cells in Graves' hyperthyroidism and ophthalmopathy. Per that study: Not enrolled were patients with uncontrolled infection, other autoimmune disease, pregnancy or lactation. Classification by a 13 V-J model distinguished ophthalmopathy from stable hyperthyroidism.

V and J are TRBV5-6 and TRBJ1-5, with 9 nucleotides matching TRBD1. The TCR originated in a woman under 30 with Graves disease. The material was peripheral blood mononuclear cells (PBMCs), obtained at new diagnosis, from a patient treated with antithyroid drugs. DNA for the CDR3: TGTGCCAGCAGCTCACAGGGGGCGCGGCAGCCCCAGCATTTT. Amino acid sequence: CASSSQGARQPQHF. Full variable domain (missing parts from reference TRBV5-6 and TRBJ1-5): DAGVTQSPTHLIKTRGQQVTLRCSPKSGHDTVSWYQQALGQGPQFIFQYYEEEERQRGNFPDRFSGHQFPNYSSELNVNALLLGDSALYLCASSSQGARQPQHFGDGTRLSIL.